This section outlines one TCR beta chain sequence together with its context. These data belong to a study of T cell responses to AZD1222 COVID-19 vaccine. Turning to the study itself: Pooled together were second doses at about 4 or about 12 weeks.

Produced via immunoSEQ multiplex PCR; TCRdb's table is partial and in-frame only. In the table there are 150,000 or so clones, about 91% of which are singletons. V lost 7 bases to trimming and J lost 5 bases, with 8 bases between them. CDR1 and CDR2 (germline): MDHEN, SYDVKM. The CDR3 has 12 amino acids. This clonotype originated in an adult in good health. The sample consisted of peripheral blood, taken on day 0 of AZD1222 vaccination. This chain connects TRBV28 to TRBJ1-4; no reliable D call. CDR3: CASTGPNEKLFF. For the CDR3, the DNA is TGTGCCAGCACTGGACCGAATGAAAAACTGTTTTTT. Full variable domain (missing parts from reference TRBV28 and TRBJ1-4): DVKVTQSSRYLVKRTGEKVFLECVQDMDHENMFWYRQDPGLGLRLIYFSYDVKMKEKGDIPEGYSVSREKKERFSLILESASTNQTSMYLCASTGPNEKLFFGSGTQLSVL.